The 20 T cell receptor beta chains in this list originate from one sample, sequenced in a study of spatial heterogeneity in lung cancer. TCRdb redid the calling of the 5' RACE reads with MiXCR, one entry per CDR3 protein. Found here are 70,000 to 90,000 distinct CDR3 sequences, about an eighth of them singletons; the top ten hold 6.5% to 8.5%. Specified time point: sample taken at primary tumor resection. Unsorted samples of tumor, nontumor lung or frozen PBMC had their whole RNA sequenced. The material was PBMCs, obtained at surgery. These receptors were obtained from a male donor with early-stage non-small cell lung cancer.

This sequence joins TRBV7-9 and TRBJ1-4; D not certain. Between the trimmed V and J ends, which lost 2 bases and 7 bases, there was a span of 8 bases. Germline CDR1 reads SEHNR; CDR2 reads FQNEAQ (reference sequence). The CDR3 runs 13 residues. The CDR3 DNA reads TGTGCCAGCAGCTTACCGTTCTCTGAAAAACTGTTTTTT. Translated: CASSLPFSEKLFF.

This clonotype was seen at least ten times. The V gene is TRBV6-1, the J gene TRBJ1-1, with 9 nucleotides matching TRBD1. The CDR3 covers 13 residues. After removal of 4 bases from V and 4 bases from J, the junction contained 1 base not matched to a gene. Germline lookup yields CDR1 MNHNS and CDR2 SASEGT. Here the CDR3 reads CASSGDRVTEAFF. The CDR3 nucleotides are TGTGCCAGCAGTGGGGACAGGGTCACTGAAGCTTTCTTT.

The rearrangement uses TRBV7-6 and TRBJ1-5; D call uncertain. Germline V gene data show CDR1 as SGHVS and CDR2 as FNYEAQ. V was shortened by 1 base and J by 2 bases, with 9 bases between the two germline ends. The CDR3 consists of 15 residues. DNA of the CDR3: TGTGCCAGCAGCTTAGTAGGGAGGGGCAATCAGCCCCAGCATTTT. Encoded protein: CASSLVGRGNQPQHF.

This chain connects TRBV12-3 or TRBV12-4 to TRBJ1-1; D remains ambiguous. The CDR3 is 11 residues long. V was clipped by 3 bases and J by 8 bases, with 7 bases between them. CDR3 loop: CASSFSKEAFF. For the CDR3, the DNA is TGTGCCAGCAGTTTCAGCAAAGAAGCTTTCTTT.

This clonotype was detected a few times. The CDR3 sequence is CSASLRQRQITDTQYF. Here the CDR3 DNA reads TGCAGTGCTAGCCTAAGGCAGAGACAGATCACAGATACGCAGTATTTT. The V and J genes are TRBV20-1 and TRBJ2-3; weak D call: TRBD1 (5 bases). V dropped 3 bases and J dropped 2 bases, with 18 bases sitting between them. CDR1 and CDR2 (germline): DFQATT, SNEGSKA (reference sequence). The CDR3 has 16 residues.

A few counts support this clonotype. This rearrangement joins TRBV5-4 to TRBJ2-7; D unclear. CDR1 and CDR2 from the germline V gene are SGHNT and YYREEE (reference sequence). V lost 0 bases to trimming and J lost 6 bases, with 7 bases between them. The CDR3 spans 12 residues. The CDR3 DNA reads TGTGCCAGCAGCTTGGACTATACCGAGCAGTACTTC. It translates to CASSLDYTEQYF.

This clonotype was seen repeatedly, ten times or more. V usage is TRBV10-3 and J usage is TRBJ2-7; TRBD1 matches 9 bases. Germline V gene sequence: CDR1 ENHRY, CDR2 SYGVKD. This CDR3 contains 13 residues. Unmatched junction bases numbered 6, after V lost 8 bases and J lost 4 bases. CDR3 residues: CAIGTGRGYEQYF. The DNA for the CDR3 is TGTGCCATCGGGACAGGGAGAGGATACGAGCAGTACTTC.

V usage is TRBV7-9 and J usage is TRBJ2-1, with a tentative D call TRBD2 (5 bases). V was clipped by 1 base and J by 1 base, with 11 bases between them. CDR1 and CDR2 (germline): SEHNR, FQNEAQ (reference sequence). The CDR3 is made up of 16 amino acids. CDR3 nucleotide sequence: TGTGCCAGCAGCTTAGGGCTAGCAGAGTCCTACAATGAGCAGTTCTTC. Protein: CASSLGLAESYNEQFF.

The CDR3 DNA reads as TGCAGTGCTAGGGCAGAAAAACTGTTTTTT. Encoded protein: CSARAEKLFF. The V call is TRBV20-1, the J call TRBJ1-4; D is unresolved. Per the germline V gene, CDR1 is DFQATT and CDR2 is SNEGSKA (reference sequence). This CDR3 has 10 residues. V dropped 3 bases and J dropped 8 bases, with 4 bases sitting between them.

This clonotype was seen at least ten times. The chain joins TRBV6-5 to TRBJ2-2; 7 bases are shared with TRBD2. There are 15 residues in the CDR3. Germline V gives CDR1 MNHEY, CDR2 SVGAGI. V shed 6 bases, J shed 4 bases, and the junction held 8 bases outside the gene matches. The CDR3: CASRAGLAFTGELFF. As DNA, the CDR3 is TGTGCCAGCAGAGCGGGACTGGCCTTCACCGGGGAGCTGTTTTTT.

The rearrangement links TRBV11-1 to TRBJ2-5; D gene ambiguous. V gave up 5 bases and J gave up 5 bases, with 9 bases separating them. There are 12 residues in the CDR3. The germline V gene has CDR1 SGHAT and CDR2 FQDESV (reference sequence). The DNA for the CDR3 is TGTGCCAGCAGCCAGATCCTGGAGACCCAGTACTTC. Translation: CASSQILETQYF.

This clonotype was observed at least ten times. The rearrangement joins TRBV12-3 or TRBV12-4 to TRBJ2-1; no definite D call. This CDR3 has 13 residues. The ends were cut back, 2 bases at V and 5 bases at J, with 7 bases in the middle. CDR3 bases: TGTGCCAGCAGTTTAATGGCGGACAATGAGCAGTTCTTC. Encoded protein: CASSLMADNEQFF.

V and J are TRBV29-1 and TRBJ1-1; D unresolved. There are 12 residues in the CDR3. Per germline, CDR1 SQVTM and CDR2 ANQGSEA. Trimming took off 4 bases at V and 7 bases at J, with 13 bases between the two ends. The CDR3 DNA follows: TGCAGCGTTGGGACGGAGAGGAATGAAGCTTTCTTT. Its protein product is CSVGTERNEAFF.

This clonotype was seen at least ten times. The gene calls are TRBV3-1 and TRBJ2-7; D is ambiguous. The CDR3 is 14 amino acids. The germline V gene encodes CDR1 LGHDT and CDR2 YNNKEL (reference sequence). The V end lost 0 bases, the J end lost 2 bases, and 8 bases lay between the germline ends. CDR3 amino acids: CASSQDDTTYEQYF. The CDR3 DNA reads TGTGCCAGCAGCCAAGATGACACCACCTACGAGCAGTACTTC.

This clonotype has at least ten counts. This chain joins TRBV11-2 and TRBJ2-4; D gene unclear. Trimming cost V 1 base and J 2 bases, with 0 bases left between them. From germline, CDR1 is SGHAT and CDR2 FQNNGV. This CDR3 region has 12 residues. The CDR3 loop reads CASSLAKNIQYF. The CDR3 coding sequence is TGTGCCAGCAGCTTAGCCAAAAACATTCAGTACTTC.

The chain recombines TRBV3-1 with TRBJ2-6, with TRBD1 as a possible D gene (6 bases). The V gene's germline CDR1 is LGHDT and CDR2 YNNKEL (reference sequence). The V end was cut by 4 bases, the J end by 2 bases, with 15 bases between. There are 17 residues in the CDR3. CDR3 sequence reads: CASSRLRGKAGANVLTF. The CDR3 DNA reads TGTGCCAGCAGCCGACTTAGGGGGAAGGCTGGGGCCAACGTCCTGACTTTC.

This clonotype was counted ten times or more. The chain recombines TRBV13 with TRBJ2-5; D might be TRBD1 (7 bases). V was pared by 6 bases and J by 2 bases, with 10 bases between. CDR1 PRHDT and CDR2 FYEKMQ come from the germline V gene (reference sequence). The CDR3 has 13 amino acids. CDR3 amino acids: CASRRGQQETQYF. In DNA, the CDR3 is TGTGCCAGCAGGCGGGGACAGCAAGAGACCCAGTACTTC.

This clonotype was counted only a few times. The J gene is TRBJ2-1, the V gene TRBV20-1, with 9 bases aligning to TRBD1. Germline loops: CDR1 DFQATT, CDR2 SNEGSKA (reference sequence). The length of the CDR3 is 14 residues. The J segment lost 6 bases and the V segment lost 3 bases, leaving 6 bases of the junction unmatched. This CDR3 reads CSARGQGRVNEQFF. DNA for the CDR3: TGCAGTGCTAGGGGACAGGGAAGGGTCAATGAGCAGTTCTTC.

The chain couples TRBV4-1 to TRBJ2-5; TRBD1 matches at 9 bases. Per germline, CDR1 MGHRA and CDR2 YSYEKL. This CDR3 is built from 14 residues. Trimming removed 3 bases from V and 4 bases from J; junction bases left unmatched: 3. CDR3 sequence (DNA): TGCGCCAGCAGCCAGGGACAGGGAGCAGAGACCCAGTACTTC. Translation gives CASSQGQGAETQYF.

The V gene is TRBV7-3, the J gene TRBJ2-5; a weak D match, TRBD1 (6 bases). The germline V and J ends were trimmed by 5 bases and 5 bases, with 15 bases remaining between them. The CDR3 is made up of 14 amino acids. Germline CDR1 and CDR2: SGHTA and FQGTGA. DNA of the CDR3: TGTGCCAGCAGCACCCAGGGGAGAAGGGAGACCCAGTACTTC. This gives the protein CASSTQGRRETQYF.